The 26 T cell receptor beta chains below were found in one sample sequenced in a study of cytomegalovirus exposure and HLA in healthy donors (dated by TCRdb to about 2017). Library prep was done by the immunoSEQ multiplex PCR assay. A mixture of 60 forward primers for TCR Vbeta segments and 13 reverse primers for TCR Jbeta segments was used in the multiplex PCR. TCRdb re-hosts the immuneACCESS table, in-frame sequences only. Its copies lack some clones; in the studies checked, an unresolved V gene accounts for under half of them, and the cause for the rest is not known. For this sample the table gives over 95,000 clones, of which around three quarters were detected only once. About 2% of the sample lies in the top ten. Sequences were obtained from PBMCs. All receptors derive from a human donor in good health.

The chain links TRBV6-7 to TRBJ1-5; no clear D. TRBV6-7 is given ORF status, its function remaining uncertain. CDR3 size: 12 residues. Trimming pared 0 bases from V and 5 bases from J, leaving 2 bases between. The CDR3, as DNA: TGTGCCAGCAGTTACTCCTATCAGCCCCAGCATTTT. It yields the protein CASSYSYQPQHF.

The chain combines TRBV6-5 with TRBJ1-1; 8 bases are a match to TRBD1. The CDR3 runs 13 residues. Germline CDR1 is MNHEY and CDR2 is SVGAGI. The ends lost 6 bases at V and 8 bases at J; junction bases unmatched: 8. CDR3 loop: CASSLGQGREAFF. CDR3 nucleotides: TGTGCCAGCAGCCTCGGACAGGGTAGGGAAGCTTTCTTT.

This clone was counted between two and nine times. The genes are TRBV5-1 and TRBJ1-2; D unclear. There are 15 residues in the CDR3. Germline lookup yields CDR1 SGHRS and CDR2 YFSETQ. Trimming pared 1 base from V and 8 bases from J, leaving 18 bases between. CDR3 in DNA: TGCGCCAGCAGCTTGAGCGAGGGAGGGAGGTCAGGCTACACCTTC. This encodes CASSLSEGGRSGYTF.

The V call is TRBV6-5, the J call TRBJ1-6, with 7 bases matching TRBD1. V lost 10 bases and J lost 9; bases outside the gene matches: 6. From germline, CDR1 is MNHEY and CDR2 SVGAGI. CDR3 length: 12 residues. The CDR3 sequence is CATRQGSSPLHF. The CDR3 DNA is TGTGCCACCAGACAGGGAAGTTCACCCCTCCACTTT.

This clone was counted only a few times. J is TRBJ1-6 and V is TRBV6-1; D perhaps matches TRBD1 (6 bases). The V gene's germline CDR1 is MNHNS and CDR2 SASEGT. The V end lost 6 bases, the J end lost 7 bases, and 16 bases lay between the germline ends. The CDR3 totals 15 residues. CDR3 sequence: CASRVTGSDNSPLHF. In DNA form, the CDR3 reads TGTGCCAGCAGGGTAACAGGGTCGGACAATTCACCCCTCCACTTT.

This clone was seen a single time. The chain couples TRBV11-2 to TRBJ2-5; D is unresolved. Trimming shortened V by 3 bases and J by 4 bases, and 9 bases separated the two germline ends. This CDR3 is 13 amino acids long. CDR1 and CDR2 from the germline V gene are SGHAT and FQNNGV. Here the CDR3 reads CASSFGSGETQYF. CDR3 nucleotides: TGTGCCAGCAGCTTCGGTTCTGGAGAGACCCAGTACTTC.

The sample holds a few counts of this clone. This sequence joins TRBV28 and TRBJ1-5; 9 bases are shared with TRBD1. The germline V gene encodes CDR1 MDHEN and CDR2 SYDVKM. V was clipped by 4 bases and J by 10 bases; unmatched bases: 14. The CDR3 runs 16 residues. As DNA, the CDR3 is TGTGCCAGCAGTTCCCGTGGGACAGGGTCAATCAGCCCCCAGCATTTT. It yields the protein CASSSRGTGSISPQHF.

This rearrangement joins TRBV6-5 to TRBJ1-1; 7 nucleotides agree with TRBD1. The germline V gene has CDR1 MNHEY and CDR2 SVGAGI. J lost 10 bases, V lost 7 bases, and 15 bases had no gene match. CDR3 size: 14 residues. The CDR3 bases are TGTGCCAGCATCCCCCCCGGGACAGTAAAGACAGCTTTCTTT. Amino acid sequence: CASIPPGTVKTAFF.

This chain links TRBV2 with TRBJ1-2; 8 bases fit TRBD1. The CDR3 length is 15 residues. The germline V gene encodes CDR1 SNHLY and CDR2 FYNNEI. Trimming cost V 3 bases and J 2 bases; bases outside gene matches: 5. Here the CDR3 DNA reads TGTGCCAGCAGTGATATAGGACAGGGCAACTATGGCTACACCTTC. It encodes CASSDIGQGNYGYTF.

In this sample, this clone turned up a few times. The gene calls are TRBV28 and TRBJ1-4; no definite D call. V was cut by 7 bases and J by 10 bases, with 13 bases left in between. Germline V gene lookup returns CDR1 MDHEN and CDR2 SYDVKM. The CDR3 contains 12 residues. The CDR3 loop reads CASKRWEGKLFF. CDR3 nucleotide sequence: TGTGCCAGCAAGAGGTGGGAGGGAAAACTGTTTTTT. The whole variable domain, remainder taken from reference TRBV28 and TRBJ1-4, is DVKVTQSSRYLVKRTGEKVFLECVQDMDHENMFWYRQDPGLGLRLIYFSYDVKMKEKGDIPEGYSVSREKKERFSLILESASTNQTSMYLCASKRWEGKLFFGSGTQLSVL.

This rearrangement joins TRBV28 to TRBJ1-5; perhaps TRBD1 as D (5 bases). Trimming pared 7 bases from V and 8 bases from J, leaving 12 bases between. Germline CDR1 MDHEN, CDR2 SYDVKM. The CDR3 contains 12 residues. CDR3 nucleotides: TGTGCCAGCACCAGTAGGGGTAAGCCCCAGCATTTT. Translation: CASTSRGKPQHF.

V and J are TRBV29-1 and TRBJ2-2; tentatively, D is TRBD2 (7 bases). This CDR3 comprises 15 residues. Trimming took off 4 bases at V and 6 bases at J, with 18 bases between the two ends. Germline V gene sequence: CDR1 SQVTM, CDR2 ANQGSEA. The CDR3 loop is CSVGNGGGGPGELFF. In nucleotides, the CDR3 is TGCAGCGTTGGTAATGGAGGGGGGGGCCCCGGGGAGCTGTTTTTT.

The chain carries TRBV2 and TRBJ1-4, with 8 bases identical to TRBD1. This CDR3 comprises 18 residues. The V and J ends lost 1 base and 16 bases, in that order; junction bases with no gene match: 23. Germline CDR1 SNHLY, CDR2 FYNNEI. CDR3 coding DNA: TGTGCCAGCAGTGAAGAAATGATAGTCCGGGACAGGAACGGGGGTCGGTTTTTT. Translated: CASSEEMIVRDRNGGRFF. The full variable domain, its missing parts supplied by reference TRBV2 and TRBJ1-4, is EPEVTQTPSHQVTQMGQEVILRCVPISNHLYFYWYRQILGQKVEFLVSFYNNEISEKSEIFDDQFSVERPDGSNFTLKIRSTKLEDSAMYFCASSEEMIVRDRNGGRFFGSGTQLSVL.

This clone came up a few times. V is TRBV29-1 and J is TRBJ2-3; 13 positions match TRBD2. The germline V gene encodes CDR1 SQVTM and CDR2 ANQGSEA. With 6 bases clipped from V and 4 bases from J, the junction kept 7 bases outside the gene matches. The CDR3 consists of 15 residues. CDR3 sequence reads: CSVDGTSGISDTQYF. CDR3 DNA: TGCAGCGTGGATGGGACTAGCGGGATTTCAGATACGCAGTATTTT.

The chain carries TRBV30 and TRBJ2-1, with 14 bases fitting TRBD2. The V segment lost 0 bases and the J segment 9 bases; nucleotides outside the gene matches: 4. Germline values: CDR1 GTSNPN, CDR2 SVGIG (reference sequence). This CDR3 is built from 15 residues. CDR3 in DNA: TGTGCCTGGAGTGTACGACTAGCGGGGGGGGGTGAGCAGTTCTTC. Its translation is CAWSVRLAGGGEQFF.

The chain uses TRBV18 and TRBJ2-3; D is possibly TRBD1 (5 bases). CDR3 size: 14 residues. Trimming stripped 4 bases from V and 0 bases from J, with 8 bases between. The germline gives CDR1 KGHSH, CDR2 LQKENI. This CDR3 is CASSLGVSTDTQYF. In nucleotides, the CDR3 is TGTGCCAGCTCACTAGGGGTGAGCACAGATACGCAGTATTTT.

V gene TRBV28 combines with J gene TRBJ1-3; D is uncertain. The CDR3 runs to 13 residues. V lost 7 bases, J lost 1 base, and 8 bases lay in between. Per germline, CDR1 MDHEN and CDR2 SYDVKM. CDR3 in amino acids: CASNFRSGNTIYF. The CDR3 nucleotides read TGTGCCAGCAACTTCCGGTCTGGAAACACCATATATTTT.

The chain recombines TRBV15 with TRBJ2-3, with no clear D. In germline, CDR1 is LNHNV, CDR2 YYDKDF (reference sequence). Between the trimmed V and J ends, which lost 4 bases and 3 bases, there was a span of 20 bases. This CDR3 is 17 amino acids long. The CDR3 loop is CATSKIGRLTGTDTQYF. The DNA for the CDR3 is TGTGCCACCAGCAAGATCGGCCGGTTGACTGGTACAGATACGCAGTATTTT. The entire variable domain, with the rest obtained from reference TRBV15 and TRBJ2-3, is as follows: DAMVIQNPRYQVTQFGKPVTLSCSQTLNHNVMYWYQQKSSQAPKLLFHYYDKDFNNEADTPDNFQSRRPNTSFCFLDIRSPGLGDTAMYLCATSKIGRLTGTDTQYFGPGTRLTVL.

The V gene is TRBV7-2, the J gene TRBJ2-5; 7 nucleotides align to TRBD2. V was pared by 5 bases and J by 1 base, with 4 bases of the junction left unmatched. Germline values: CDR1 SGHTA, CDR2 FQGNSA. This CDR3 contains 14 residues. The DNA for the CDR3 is TGTGCCAGCAGCGCCGGGGGGTCCCAAGAGACCCAGTACTTC. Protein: CASSAGGSQETQYF.

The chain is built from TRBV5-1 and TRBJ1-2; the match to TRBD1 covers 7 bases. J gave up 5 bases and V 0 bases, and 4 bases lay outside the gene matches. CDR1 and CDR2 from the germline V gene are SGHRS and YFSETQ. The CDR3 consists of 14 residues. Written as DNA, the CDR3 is TGCGCCAGCAGCTTGGAGGGGACAGTATATGGCTACACCTTC. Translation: CASSLEGTVYGYTF.

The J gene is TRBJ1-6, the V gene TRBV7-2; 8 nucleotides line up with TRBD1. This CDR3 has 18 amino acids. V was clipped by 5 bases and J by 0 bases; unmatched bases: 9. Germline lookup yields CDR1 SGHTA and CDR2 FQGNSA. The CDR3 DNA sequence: TGTGCCAGCAGCCCTGGGTTACAGGGGGGCTCCTATAATTCACCCCTCCACTTT. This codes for CASSPGLQGGSYNSPLHF.

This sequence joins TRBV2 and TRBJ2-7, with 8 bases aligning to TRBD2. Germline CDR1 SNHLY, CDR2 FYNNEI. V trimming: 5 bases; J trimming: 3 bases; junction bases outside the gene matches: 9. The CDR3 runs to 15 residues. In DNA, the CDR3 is TGTGCCAGCAGTAGATCCGGGACTAGTTACTACGAGCAGTACTTC. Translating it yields CASSRSGTSYYEQYF. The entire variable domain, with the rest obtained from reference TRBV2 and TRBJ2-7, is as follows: EPEVTQTPSHQVTQMGQEVILRCVPISNHLYFYWYRQILGQKVEFLVSFYNNEISEKSEIFDDQFSVERPDGSNFTLKIRSTKLEDSAMYFCASSRSGTSYYEQYFGPGTRLTVT.

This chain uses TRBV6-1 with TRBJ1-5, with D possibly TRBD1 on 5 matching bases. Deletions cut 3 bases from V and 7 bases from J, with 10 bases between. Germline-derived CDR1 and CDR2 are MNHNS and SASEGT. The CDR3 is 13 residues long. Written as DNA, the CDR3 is TGTGCCAGCAGTGACCCTGGGGGGCAGCCCCAGCATTTT. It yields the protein CASSDPGGQPQHF.

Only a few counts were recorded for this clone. The CDR3, as DNA: TGTGCCTGGAGTTTCGGGCACAGGGTGGGGGATCAGCCCCAGCATTTT. Encoded protein: CAWSFGHRVGDQPQHF. V and J are TRBV30 and TRBJ1-5; tentative D call: TRBD1 (6 bases). V lost 2 bases to trimming and J lost 5 bases, with 19 bases between them. CDR3 length: 16 amino acids. The V gene's germline CDR1 is GTSNPN and CDR2 SVGIG (reference sequence).

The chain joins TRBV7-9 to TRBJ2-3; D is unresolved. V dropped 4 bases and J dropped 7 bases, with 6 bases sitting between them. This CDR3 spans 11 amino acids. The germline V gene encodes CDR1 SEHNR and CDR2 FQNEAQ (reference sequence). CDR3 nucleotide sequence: TGTGCCAGCAGCTCGGTAAATACGCAGTATTTT. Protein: CASSSVNTQYF.

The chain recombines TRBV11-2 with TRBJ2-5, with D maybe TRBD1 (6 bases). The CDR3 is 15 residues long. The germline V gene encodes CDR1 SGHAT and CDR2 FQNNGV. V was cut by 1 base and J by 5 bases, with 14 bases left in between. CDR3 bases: TGTGCCAGCAGCTTAGGATTACAGGGTATGGAGACCCAGTACTTC. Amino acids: CASSLGLQGMETQYF.